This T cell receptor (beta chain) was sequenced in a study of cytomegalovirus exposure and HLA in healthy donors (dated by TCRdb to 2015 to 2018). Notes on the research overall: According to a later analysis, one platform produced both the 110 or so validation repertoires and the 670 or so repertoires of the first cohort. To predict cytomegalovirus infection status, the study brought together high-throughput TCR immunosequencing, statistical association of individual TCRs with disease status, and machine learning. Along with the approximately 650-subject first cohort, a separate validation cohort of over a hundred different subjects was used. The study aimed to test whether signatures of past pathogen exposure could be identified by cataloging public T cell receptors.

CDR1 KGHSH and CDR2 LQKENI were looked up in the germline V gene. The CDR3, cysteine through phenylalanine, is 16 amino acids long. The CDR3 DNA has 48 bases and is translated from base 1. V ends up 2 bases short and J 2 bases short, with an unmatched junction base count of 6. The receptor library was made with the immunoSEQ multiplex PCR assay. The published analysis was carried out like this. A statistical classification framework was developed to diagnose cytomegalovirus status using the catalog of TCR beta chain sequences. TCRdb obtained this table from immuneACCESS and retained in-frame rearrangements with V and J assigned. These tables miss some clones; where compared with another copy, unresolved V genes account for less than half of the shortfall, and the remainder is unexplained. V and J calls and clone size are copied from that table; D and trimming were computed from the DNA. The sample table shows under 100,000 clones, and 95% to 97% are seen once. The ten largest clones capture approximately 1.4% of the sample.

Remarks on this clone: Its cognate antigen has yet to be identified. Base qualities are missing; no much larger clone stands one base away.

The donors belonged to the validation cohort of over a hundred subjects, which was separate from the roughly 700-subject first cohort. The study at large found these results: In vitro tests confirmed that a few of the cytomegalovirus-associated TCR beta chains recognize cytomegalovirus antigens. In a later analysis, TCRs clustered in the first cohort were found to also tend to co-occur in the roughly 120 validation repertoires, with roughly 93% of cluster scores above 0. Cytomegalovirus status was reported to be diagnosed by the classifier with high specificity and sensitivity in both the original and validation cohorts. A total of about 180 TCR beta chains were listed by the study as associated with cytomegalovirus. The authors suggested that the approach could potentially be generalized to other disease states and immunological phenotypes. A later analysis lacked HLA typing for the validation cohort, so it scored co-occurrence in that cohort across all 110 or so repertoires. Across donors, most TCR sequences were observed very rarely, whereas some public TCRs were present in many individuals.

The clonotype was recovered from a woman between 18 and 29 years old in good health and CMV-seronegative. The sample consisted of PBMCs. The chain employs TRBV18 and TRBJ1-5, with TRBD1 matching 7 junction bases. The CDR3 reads CASSPNKGAGNQPQHF. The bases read TGTGCCAGCTCACCAAACAAGGGGGCTGGCAATCAGCCCCAGCATTTT.